Presented here are 3 T cell receptor beta chains from one specimen sequenced in a study of post-analysis software for immune sequencing data. Study-wide results and caveats: Relative to controls, patients had a few TRBV segments at higher frequency, with TRBV5-6, TRBV5-1 and TRBV20-1 among these.

These TCRs are of unknown antigen specificity. Every TCR beta cDNA library bore unique molecular identifiers. TCRdb re-called the PCR reads with MiXCR, one entry per CDR3 protein. The sample carries under 900,000 distinct CDR3 sequences, roughly 50% recorded once. Sequenced material: blood. The receptors were sampled from a girl aged 10 to 17 with multiple sclerosis.

This clonotype turned up a few times. The chain carries TRBV13 and TRBJ2-7, with 11 bases matching TRBD2. CDR3 length: 17 residues. The ends lost 6 bases at V and 7 bases at J; junction bases unmatched: 17. Germline assignment: CDR1 PRHDT and CDR2 FYEKMQ (reference sequence). This CDR3 reads CASRPRRGLAGGWEQYF. The CDR3 bases are TGTGCCAGCAGACCTCGCCGAGGACTAGCGGGCGGTTGGGAGCAGTACTTC.

The chain couples TRBV7-8 to TRBJ2-1; 11 bases are shared with TRBD2. Germline-derived CDR1 and CDR2 are SGHVS and FQNEAQ. Trimming cost V 2 bases and J 5 bases; bases outside gene matches: 5. The CDR3 consists of 16 residues. The CDR3 nucleotides read TGTGCCAGCAGCTTATTAGCGGGAGGGCTAAACAATGAGCAGTTCTTC. Protein: CASSLLAGGLNNEQFF. The entire variable domain, with the rest obtained from reference TRBV7-8 and TRBJ2-1, is as follows: GAGVSQSPRYKVAKRGQDVALRCDPISGHVSLFWYQQALGQGPEFLTYFQNEAQLDKSGLPSDRFFAERPEGSVSTLKIQRTQQEDSAVYLCASSLLAGGLNNEQFFGPGTRLTVL.

This clonotype was counted ten times or more. The rearrangement joins TRBV29-1 to TRBJ2-6; D remains ambiguous. V lost 6 bases and J 1 base, leaving 7 bases between the germline ends. Germline V gene sequence: CDR1 SQVTM, CDR2 ANQGSEA. The CDR3 has 13 residues. The CDR3 loop reads CSVAGSGANVLTF. The DNA for the CDR3 is TGCAGCGTGGCAGGATCTGGGGCCAACGTCCTGACTTTC. Supplemented by reference TRBV29-1 and TRBJ2-6, the full variable domain reads SAVISQKPSRDICQRGTSLTIQCQVDSQVTMMFWYRQQPGQSLTLIATANQGSEATYESGFVIDKFPISRPNLTFSTLTVSNMSPEDSSIYLCSVAGSGANVLTFGAGSRLTVL.